A single sample is the source of the 10 T cell receptor beta chains below, sequenced in a study of siplizumab effects on memory and regulatory T cells. Clones were sequenced by immunoSEQ multiplex PCR, and TCRdb holds only the in-frame ones, with some missing. This table holds thousands of clones, almost 70% found once. The sequenced material came from effector memory CD8+ T cells sorted from blood. The subset: unstimulated CD8+ effector memory T cells. All receptors derive from a human donor in good health.

This clone was observed a handful of times. The gene calls are TRBV19 and TRBJ2-1; D is perhaps TRBD2 (5 bases). Germline CDR1 reads LNHDA; CDR2 reads SQIVND (reference sequence). Deletions cut 3 bases from V and 5 bases from J, with 11 bases between. This CDR3 is 14 amino acids long. CDR3 nucleotide sequence: TGTGCCAGTAGTATTGGTGACTATCACAATGAGCAGTTCTTC. Translation: CASSIGDYHNEQFF.

The chain recombines TRBV6-4 with TRBJ2-7; 9 nucleotides agree with TRBD2. This CDR3 contains 15 residues. With 3 bases clipped from V and 4 bases from J, the junction kept 7 bases outside the gene matches. Germline-derived CDR1 and CDR2 are MRHNA and SNTAGT. In DNA, the CDR3 is TGTGCCAGCAGTGAAGAACTAGCGGGCGGATACGAGCAGTACTTC. Translating gives CASSEELAGGYEQYF.

V gene TRBV6-1 combines with J gene TRBJ1-1, with no clear D. The germline V and J ends were trimmed by 2 bases and 0 bases, with 7 bases remaining between them. Germline assignment: CDR1 MNHNS and CDR2 SASEGT. CDR3 length: 14 residues. Here the CDR3 DNA reads TGTGCCAGCAGTGAAACCGAGGTGAACACTGAAGCTTTCTTT. It is translated as CASSETEVNTEAFF.

DNA for the CDR3: TGCGCCAGTCGCCAGGGGGCTGATGGCTACACCTTC. It translates to CASRQGADGYTF. V usage is TRBV5-1 and J usage is TRBJ1-2; 8 bases fit TRBD1. The CDR3 totals 12 residues. V was clipped by 8 bases and J by 6 bases; unmatched bases: 6. Germline CDR1 and CDR2: SGHRS and YFSETQ.

This clone turned up a few times. The chain is built from TRBV30 and TRBJ2-6, with D perhaps TRBD1 (6 bases). The CDR3 contains 14 residues. Trimming cost V 3 bases and J 2 bases, with 8 bases left between them. Germline loops: CDR1 GTSNPN, CDR2 SVGIG (reference sequence). The chain's CDR3 is CAWSQGTGANVLTF. The DNA of the CDR3 is TGTGCCTGGAGCCAGGGGACTGGGGCCAACGTCCTGACTTTC. The full variable domain, with the rest looked up from reference TRBV30 and TRBJ2-6, is SQTIHQWPATLVQPVGSPLSLECTVEGTSNPNLYWYRQAAGRGLQLLFYSVGIGQISSEVPQNLSASRPQDRQFILSSKKLLLSDSGFYLCAWSQGTGANVLTFGAGSRLTVL.

The gene calls are TRBV6-1 and TRBJ2-2; 10 positions agree with TRBD2. Unmatched junction bases numbered 2, after V lost 4 bases and J lost 3 bases. The length of the CDR3 is 15 residues. From germline, CDR1 is MNHNS and CDR2 SASEGT. CDR3 protein: CASSALAGDTGELFF. The CDR3 DNA reads TGTGCCAGCAGTGCCCTAGCGGGGGACACCGGGGAGCTGTTTTTT.

V is TRBV6-5 and J is TRBJ1-1; no clear D. CDR3 size: 12 residues. V was trimmed by 7 bases and J by 3 bases, leaving 9 bases between them. Germline CDR1 and CDR2: MNHEY and SVGAGI. DNA for the CDR3: TGTGCCAGCAAGTTGGCGGACACTGAAGCTTTCTTT. Protein product: CASKLADTEAFF.

The chain joins TRBV19 to TRBJ2-1, with 7 bases identical to TRBD2. Germline lookup yields CDR1 LNHDA and CDR2 SQIVND (reference sequence). The V gene end was trimmed by 0 bases and the J gene end by 4 bases; junction bases not matched to a gene: 6. The CDR3 sequence is 16 residues long. DNA for the CDR3: TGTGCCAGTAGTATAGATAGTGGCGGGGGTTACAATGAGCAGTTCTTC. It translates to CASSIDSGGGYNEQFF.

The gene calls are TRBV27 and TRBJ2-3; the D is unclear. Germline CDR1 MNHEY, CDR2 SMNVEV (reference sequence). This CDR3 comprises 15 residues. Trimming cost V 4 bases and J 2 bases, with 13 bases left between them. The CDR3 reads CASSSSSSFTDTQYF. CDR3 coding DNA: TGTGCCAGCAGTTCTAGTAGCAGCTTCACAGATACGCAGTATTTT.

This chain connects TRBV6-1 to TRBJ1-5; TRBD1 is a possible D gene (6 bases). V was cut by 1 base and J by 5 bases, with 15 bases left in between. CDR1 is MNHNS and CDR2 is SASEGT in the germline V gene. This CDR3 region has 16 residues. This CDR3 reads CASSEGAGEAHQPQHF. The CDR3 DNA reads as TGTGCCAGCAGTGAAGGGGCAGGGGAAGCTCATCAGCCCCAGCATTTT.